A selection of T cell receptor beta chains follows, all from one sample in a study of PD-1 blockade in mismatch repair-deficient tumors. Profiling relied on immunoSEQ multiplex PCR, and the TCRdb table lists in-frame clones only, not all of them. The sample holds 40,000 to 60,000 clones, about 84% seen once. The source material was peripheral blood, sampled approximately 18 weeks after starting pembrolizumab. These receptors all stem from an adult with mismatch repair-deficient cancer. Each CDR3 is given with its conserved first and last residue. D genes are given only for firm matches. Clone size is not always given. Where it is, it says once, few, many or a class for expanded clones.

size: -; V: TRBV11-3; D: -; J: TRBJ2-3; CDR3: CASSLVAGSTDTQYF; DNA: TGTGCCAGCAGCTTAGTCGCGGGAAGCACAGATACGCAGTATTTT
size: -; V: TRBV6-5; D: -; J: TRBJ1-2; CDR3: CASSYGDTFYGYTF; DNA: TGTGCCAGCAGTTACGGTGACACCTTCTATGGCTACACCTTC
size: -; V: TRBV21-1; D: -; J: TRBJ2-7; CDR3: CASSKRPVPQGAYEQYF; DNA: TGTGCCAGCAGCAAACGGCCCGTCCCACAGGGGGCCTACGAGCAGTACTTC
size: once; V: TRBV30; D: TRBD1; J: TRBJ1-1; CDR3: CGSDRAETEAFF; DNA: TGTGGATCCGACAGGGCTGAGACTGAAGCTTTCTTT
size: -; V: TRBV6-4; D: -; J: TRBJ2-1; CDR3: CASSKESGNEQFF; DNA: TGTGCCAGCAGTAAGGAGTCGGGGAATGAGCAGTTCTTC
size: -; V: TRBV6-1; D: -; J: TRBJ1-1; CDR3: CASSDVMNTEAFF; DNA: TGTGCCAGCAGTGATGTCATGAACACTGAAGCTTTCTTT
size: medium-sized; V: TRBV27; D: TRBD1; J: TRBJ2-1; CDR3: CASRPGQTTNEQFF; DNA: TGTGCCAGCCGGCCGGGACAGACGACCAATGAGCAGTTCTTC
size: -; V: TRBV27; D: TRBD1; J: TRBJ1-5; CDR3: CASKLTGGNQPQHF; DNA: TGTGCCAGCAAATTGACAGGGGGCAATCAGCCCCAGCATTTT
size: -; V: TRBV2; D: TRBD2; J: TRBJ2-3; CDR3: CASSFGLAGGLIPTDTQYF; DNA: TGTGCCAGCAGTTTCGGACTAGCGGGAGGCCTGATACCCACAGATACGCAGTATTTT
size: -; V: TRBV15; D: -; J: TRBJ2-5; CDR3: CATSREGRTLETQYF; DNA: TGTGCCACCAGCAGAGAGGGAAGGACATTGGAGACCCAGTACTTC
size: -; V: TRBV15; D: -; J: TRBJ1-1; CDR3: CATSRIGVRTEAFF; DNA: TGTGCCACCAGCCGCATTGGGGTTCGGACTGAAGCTTTCTTT
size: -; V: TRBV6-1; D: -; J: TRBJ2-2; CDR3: CASSEGRHWAGELFF; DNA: TGTGCCAGCAGTGAAGGCAGGCACTGGGCCGGGGAGCTGTTTTTT
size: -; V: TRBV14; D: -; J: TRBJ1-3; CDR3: CASSHGAGNTIYF; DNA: TGTGCCAGCAGCCATGGGGCTGGAAACACCATATATTTT
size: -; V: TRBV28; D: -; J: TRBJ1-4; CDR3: CASSTVGVEKLFF; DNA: TGTGCCAGCAGCACAGTGGGGGTCGAAAAACTGTTTTTT
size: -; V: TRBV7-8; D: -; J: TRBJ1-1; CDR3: CASIPARQNTEAFF; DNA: TGTGCCAGCATCCCGGCGCGGCAGAACACTGAAGCTTTCTTT
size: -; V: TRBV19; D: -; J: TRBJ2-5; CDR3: CASSRDSEETQYF; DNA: TGTGCCAGTTCCCGGGACTCTGAAGAGACCCAGTACTTC
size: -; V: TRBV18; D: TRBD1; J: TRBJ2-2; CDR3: CASSPPTGVDTGELFF; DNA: TGTGCCAGCTCACCGCCGACAGGGGTCGACACCGGGGAGCTGTTTTTT
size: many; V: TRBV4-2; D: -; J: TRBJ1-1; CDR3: CASSKQGANTEAFF; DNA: TGTGCCAGCAGCAAACAGGGAGCGAACACTGAAGCTTTCTTT
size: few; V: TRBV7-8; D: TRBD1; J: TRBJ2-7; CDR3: CASSQGAGGTYEQYF; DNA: TGTGCCAGCAGCCAGGGGGCAGGGGGCACCTACGAGCAGTACTTC
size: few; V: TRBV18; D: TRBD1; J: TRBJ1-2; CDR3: CASSPRGQQNYGYTF; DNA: TGTGCCAGCTCACCGCGGGGACAGCAGAACTATGGCTACACCTTC
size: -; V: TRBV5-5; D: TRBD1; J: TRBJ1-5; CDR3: CASSFEGSRGNQPQHF; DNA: TGTGCCAGCAGCTTCGAAGGGTCCAGGGGGAATCAGCCCCAGCATTTT
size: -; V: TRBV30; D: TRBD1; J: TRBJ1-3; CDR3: CAWSAPGQGTDTIYF; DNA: TGTGCCTGGAGCGCCCCGGGACAGGGGACGGACACCATATATTTT
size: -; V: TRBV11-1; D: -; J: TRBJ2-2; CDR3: CAGSDGPNTGELFF; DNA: TGTGCCGGGAGTGACGGCCCGAACACCGGGGAGCTGTTTTTT
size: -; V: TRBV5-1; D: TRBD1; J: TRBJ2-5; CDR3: CASSSRQGSLQETQYF; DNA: TGCGCCAGCAGCTCTCGACAGGGATCCCTCCAAGAGACCCAGTACTTC
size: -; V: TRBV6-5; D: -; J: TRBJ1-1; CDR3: CASSYLGPTGGTEAFF; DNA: TGTGCCAGCAGTTACCTGGGACCTACCGGGGGAACTGAAGCTTTCTTT
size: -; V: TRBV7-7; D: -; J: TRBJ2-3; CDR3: CASSLGQLGDTQYF; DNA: TGTGCTAGCAGCTTAGGACAGCTGGGAGATACGCAGTATTTT
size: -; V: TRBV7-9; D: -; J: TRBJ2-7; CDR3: CASSLVLGYYEPKEQYF; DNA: TGTGCCAGCAGCTTAGTCTTGGGCTATTACGAACCGAAGGAGCAGTACTTC
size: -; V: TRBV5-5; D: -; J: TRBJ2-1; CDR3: CASSLLAGLGTNEQFF; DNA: TGTGCCAGCAGCTTGTTGGCGGGCCTAGGGACCAATGAGCAGTTCTTC
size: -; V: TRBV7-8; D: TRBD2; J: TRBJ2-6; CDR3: CASSLLSRTSGNSGANVLTF; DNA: TGTGCCAGCAGCTTGTTAAGTCGGACTAGCGGGAACTCTGGGGCCAACGTCCTGACTTTC
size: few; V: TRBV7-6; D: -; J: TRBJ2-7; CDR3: CASSLGGLSYEQYF; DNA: TGTGCCAGCAGCTTAGGGGGACTCTCCTACGAGCAGTACTTC
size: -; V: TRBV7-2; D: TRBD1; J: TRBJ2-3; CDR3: CASSLGAGGDADTQYF; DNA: TGTGCCAGCAGCCTGGGGGCAGGGGGTGACGCAGATACGCAGTATTTT
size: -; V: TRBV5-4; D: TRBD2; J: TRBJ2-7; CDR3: CASSSEREGSYEQYF; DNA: TGTGCCAGCAGCTCGGAGCGGGAGGGATCCTACGAGCAGTACTTC
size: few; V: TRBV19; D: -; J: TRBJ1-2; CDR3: CASSPRGGSGYTF; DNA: TGTGCCAGTAGTCCCCGTGGGGGGAGCGGCTACACCTTC
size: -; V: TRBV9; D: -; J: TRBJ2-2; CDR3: CASSRGTATGELFF; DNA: TGTGCCAGCAGCCGCGGGACAGCCACCGGGGAGCTGTTTTTT
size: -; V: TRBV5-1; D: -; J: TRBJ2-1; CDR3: CASSFMEGHEQFF; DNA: TGCGCCAGCAGCTTTATGGAGGGCCATGAGCAGTTCTTC
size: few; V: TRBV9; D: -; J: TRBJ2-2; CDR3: CASTQGGSGELFF; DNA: TGTGCCAGCACCCAGGGTGGATCCGGGGAGCTGTTTTTT
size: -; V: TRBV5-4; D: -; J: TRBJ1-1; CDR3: CASSSRTRPEAFF; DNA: TGTGCCAGCAGCTCGAGGACCCGACCCGAAGCTTTCTTT
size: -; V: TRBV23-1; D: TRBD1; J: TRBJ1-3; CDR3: CASSYRDRGLGNTIYF; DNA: TGCGCCAGCAGTTACCGGGACAGGGGGCTCGGAAACACCATATATTTT
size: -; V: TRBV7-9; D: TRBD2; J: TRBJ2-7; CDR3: CASSPGLAGGYEQYF; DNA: TGTGCCAGCAGCCCAGGACTAGCGGGCGGCTACGAGCAGTACTTC
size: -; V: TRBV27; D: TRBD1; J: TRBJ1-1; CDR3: CASTRQGVLTEAFF; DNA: TGTGCCAGCACCAGACAGGGGGTGCTCACTGAAGCTTTCTTT
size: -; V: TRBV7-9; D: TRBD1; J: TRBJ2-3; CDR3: CASSLGTGGGSDTQYF; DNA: TGTGCCAGCAGCTTGGGGACAGGGGGCGGTTCAGATACGCAGTATTTT
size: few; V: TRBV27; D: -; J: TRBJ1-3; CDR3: CASSPNRSGNTIYF; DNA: TGTGCCAGCAGCCCCAATCGATCAGGAAACACCATATATTTT
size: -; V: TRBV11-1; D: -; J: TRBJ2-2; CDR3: CASSRDFTGELFF; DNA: TGTGCCAGCAGCAGAGATTTCACCGGGGAGCTGTTTTTT
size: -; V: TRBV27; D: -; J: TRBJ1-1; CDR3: CASSFGENTEAFF; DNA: TGTGCCAGCAGTTTTGGGGAGAACACTGAAGCTTTCTTT
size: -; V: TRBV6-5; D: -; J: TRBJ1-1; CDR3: CASSYYSGTRPTEAFF; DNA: TGTGCCAGCAGTTACTACTCCGGGACGCGTCCCACTGAAGCTTTCTTT
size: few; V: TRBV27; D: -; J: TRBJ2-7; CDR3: CASSLSPGHEQYF; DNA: TGTGCCAGCAGTTTATCACCAGGCCACGAGCAGTACTTC
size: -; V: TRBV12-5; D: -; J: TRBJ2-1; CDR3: CASGRPPGWGGWNEQFF; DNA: TGTGCTAGTGGCCGGCCCCCGGGGTGGGGCGGGTGGAATGAGCAGTTCTTC
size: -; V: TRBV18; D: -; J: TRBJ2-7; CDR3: CASSQNSYEQYF; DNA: TGTGCCAGCTCACAAAACTCCTACGAGCAGTACTTC
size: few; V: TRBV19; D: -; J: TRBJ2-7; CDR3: CASSKGDIIHEQYF; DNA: TGTGCCAGTAGTAAGGGGGACATCATCCACGAGCAGTACTTC
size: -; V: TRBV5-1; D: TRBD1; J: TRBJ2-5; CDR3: CATSPLQGLETQYF; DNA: TGCGCCACTAGCCCCCTACAGGGGCTAGAGACCCAGTACTTC
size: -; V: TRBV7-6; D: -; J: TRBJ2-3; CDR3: CASSHRGQSSTDTQYF; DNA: TGTGCCAGCAGCCACCGGGGCCAATCTAGCACAGATACGCAGTATTTT
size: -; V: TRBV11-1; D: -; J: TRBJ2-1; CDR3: CASSLDGRGNEQFF; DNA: TGTGCCAGCAGCTTAGATGGCAGGGGCAATGAGCAGTTCTTC
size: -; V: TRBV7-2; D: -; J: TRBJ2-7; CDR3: CASSLEAGGSWDEQYF; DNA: TGTGCCAGCAGCTTAGAGGCAGGAGGGAGTTGGGACGAGCAGTACTTC
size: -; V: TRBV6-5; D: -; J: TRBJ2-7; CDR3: CASSYLSGGNYEQYF; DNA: TGTGCCAGCAGTTACTTATCGGGGGGCAACTACGAGCAGTACTTC
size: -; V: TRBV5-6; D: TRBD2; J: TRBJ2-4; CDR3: CASSLVASGRANIQYF; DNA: TGTGCCAGCAGCTTGGTCGCAAGCGGGAGGGCGAACATTCAGTACTTC
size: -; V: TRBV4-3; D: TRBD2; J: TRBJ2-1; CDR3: CASSLRLAGGNEQFF; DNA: TGCGCCAGCAGCCTAAGACTAGCGGGAGGCAATGAGCAGTTCTTC